A single sample is the source of the 20 T cell receptor beta chains below, sequenced in a study of cytomegalovirus exposure and HLA in healthy donors. Clones were sequenced by immunoSEQ multiplex PCR, and TCRdb holds only the in-frame ones, with some missing. The table shows 110,000 or so clones, with around 88% occurring only once. Sequenced input: PBMCs. The receptor set was obtained from a man aged 18 to 30 in good health and CMV-seronegative.

The chain carries TRBV4-1 and TRBJ2-7, with D unresolved. Trimming took 0 bases from V and 3 from J, leaving 12 bases between them. Germline values: CDR1 MGHRA, CDR2 YSYEKL. The CDR3 is made up of 15 amino acids. The CDR3 DNA reads TGCGCCAGCAGCCAAGATCCAGGCACAGACTACGAGCAGTACTTC. Translating gives CASSQDPGTDYEQYF.

The chain carries TRBV7-8 and TRBJ2-7; 8 nucleotides line up with TRBD2. The trim removed 1 base at V and 2 bases at J, leaving 10 bases unmatched. CDR1 is SGHVS and CDR2 is FQNEAQ in the germline V gene. The length of the CDR3 is 17 residues. CDR3 protein: CASSLVRDVAGTYEQYF. Written as DNA, the CDR3 is TGTGCCAGCAGCTTAGTGCGGGACGTAGCGGGGACCTACGAGCAGTACTTC.

This sequence joins TRBV28 and TRBJ2-2, with TRBD2 as a possible D gene (5 bases). Germline assignment: CDR1 MDHEN and CDR2 SYDVKM. Trimming cost V 4 bases and J 4 bases, with 13 bases left between them. The CDR3 has 15 amino acids. The CDR3 spells CASSSPGVSTGELFF. As DNA, the CDR3 is TGTGCCAGCAGTTCGCCCGGGGTTAGCACCGGGGAGCTGTTTTTT.

The J gene is TRBJ2-7, the V gene TRBV4-3, with D maybe TRBD2 (5 bases). CDR3 length equals 11 residues. Germline CDR1 and CDR2: LGHNA and YSLEER. CDR3 in amino acids: CALWRVSEQYF. CDR3 in DNA: TGCGCACTTTGGCGGGTTAGCGAGCAGTACTTC.

This chain links TRBV6-1 with TRBJ2-7; TRBD1 matches at 7 bases. This CDR3 has 13 amino acids. Germline V gives CDR1 MNHNS, CDR2 SASEGT. V gave up 6 bases and J gave up 4 bases; unmatched junction bases: 6. Here the CDR3 reads CASSRGQEYEQYF. The DNA for the CDR3 is TGTGCCAGCAGCCGCGGACAGGAATACGAGCAGTACTTC.

This chain joins TRBV9 and TRBJ2-2; TRBD2 matches at 10 bases. V lost 6 bases to trimming and J lost 6 bases; unmatched junction nucleotides: 5. Germline CDR1 is SGDLS and CDR2 is YYNGEE. The CDR3 loop spans 14 amino acids. Here the CDR3 reads CASKAAGGPGELFF. DNA of the CDR3: TGTGCCAGCAAAGCAGCGGGAGGGCCCGGGGAGCTGTTTTTT.

The gene calls are TRBV5-1 and TRBJ2-6, with TRBD1 matching over 10 bases. This CDR3 spans 17 amino acids. The junction had 0 bases not matched to a gene; V was cut back by 0 bases and J by 0 bases. Looked up from germline, CDR1 is SGHRS and CDR2 is YFSETQ. The CDR3 bases are TGCGCCAGCAGCTTGGGGGACAGGGGCTCTGGGGCCAACGTCCTGACTTTC. Translating gives CASSLGDRGSGANVLTF. Together with reference TRBV5-1 and TRBJ2-6, the CDR3 gives the full variable domain: KAGVTQTPRYLIKTRGQQVTLSCSPISGHRSVSWYQQTPGQGLQFLFEYFSETQRNKGNFPGRFSGRQFSNSRSEMNVSTLELGDSALYLCASSLGDRGSGANVLTFGAGSRLTVL.

The sample holds a few counts of this clone. The chain employs TRBV27 and TRBJ1-1; D might be TRBD1 (6 bases). The CDR3 is made up of 16 amino acids. The V gene lost 2 bases and the J gene lost 0 bases, with 13 bases spanning the gap. The germline V gene encodes CDR1 MNHEY and CDR2 SMNVEV (reference sequence). The CDR3 nucleotides read TGTGCCAGCAGTTTAACAGGGTACGGCGTGAACACTGAAGCTTTCTTT. Translating it yields CASSLTGYGVNTEAFF.

The rearrangement uses TRBV2 and TRBJ2-1; a possible D gene is TRBD1 (5 bases). CDR1 is SNHLY, CDR2 FYNNEI, per germline. The V end was cut by 4 bases, the J end by 7 bases, with 23 bases between. The CDR3 runs 17 residues. For the CDR3, the DNA is TGTGCCAGCAGTGGTGGTGCGATAAGGGGATCGGATAATGAGCAGTTCTTC. As protein: CASSGGAIRGSDNEQFF.

The rearrangement links TRBV5-1 to TRBJ1-1; D may be TRBD1 (6 bases). The CDR3 has 12 amino acids. The V and J ends lost 6 bases and 11 bases respectively, with 17 bases between them. The germline gives CDR1 SGHRS, CDR2 YFSETQ. In DNA, the CDR3 is TGCGCCAGCACCCAGACAGGCGGTACGGCTTTCTTT. As protein: CASTQTGGTAFF.

V is TRBV6-4 and J is TRBJ1-1; no firm D call. V lost 4 bases and J 5 bases, leaving 11 bases between the germline ends. From germline, CDR1 is MRHNA and CDR2 SNTAGT. The CDR3 extends over 13 amino acids. The CDR3 nucleotides are TGTGCCAGCAGTGCCCGCAGCGGAACTGAAGCTTTCTTT. Translating it yields CASSARSGTEAFF.

V is TRBV25-1 and J is TRBJ2-1; weak D call: TRBD2 (5 bases). This CDR3 has 17 amino acids. The germline V and J ends were trimmed by 3 bases and 3 bases, with 18 bases remaining between them. Germline loops: CDR1 MGHDK, CDR2 SYGVNS. The CDR3 protein is CASSDGSGRKVYNEQFF. The CDR3 DNA reads TGTGCCAGCAGTGACGGATCTGGGAGAAAAGTCTACAATGAGCAGTTCTTC.

The DNA for the CDR3 is TGTGCCAGCAGTGAAGGGGGGACAGGAGCGAACACTGAAGCTTTCTTT. This sequence encodes CASSEGGTGANTEAFF. The chain employs TRBV2 and TRBJ1-1; 8 nucleotides agree with TRBD1. Germline lookup yields CDR1 SNHLY and CDR2 FYNNEI. This CDR3 spans 16 amino acids. J was trimmed by 1 base and V by 1 base; bases with no gene match: 5.

The chain joins TRBV2 to TRBJ1-1; D gene ambiguous. V lost 3 bases and J 4 bases, leaving 12 bases between the germline ends. The CDR3 covers 14 residues. The V gene's germline CDR1 is SNHLY and CDR2 FYNNEI. The CDR3 coding sequence is TGTGCCAGCAGTGACTGGGTGCGGGGCACTGAAGCTTTCTTT. Its protein product is CASSDWVRGTEAFF.

CDR3 sequence: CASSSIQGSSYNSPLHF. The CDR3 region has the DNA TGTGCCAGCAGTTCGATACAGGGAAGCTCCTATAATTCACCCCTCCACTTT. V and J are TRBV28 and TRBJ1-6; possibly TRBD1 for D (6 bases). V dropped 4 bases and J dropped 0 bases, with 13 bases sitting between them. CDR1 and CDR2 from the germline V gene are MDHEN and SYDVKM. CDR3 length: 17 residues.

The rearrangement links TRBV7-2 to TRBJ2-2; no firm D call. This CDR3 spans 14 amino acids. V dropped 1 base and J dropped 4 bases, with 7 bases sitting between them. The germline gives CDR1 SGHTA, CDR2 FQGNSA. The CDR3 loop is CASSLDILTGELFF. For the CDR3, the DNA is TGTGCCAGCAGCTTAGATATTCTCACCGGGGAGCTGTTTTTT.

CDR3 loop: CASSLVPPAGGYTF. The CDR3 nucleotides are TGTGCCAGCAGCTTGGTACCCCCCGCCGGGGGCTACACCTTC. The chain couples TRBV5-5 to TRBJ1-2, with D unclear. The germline V gene encodes CDR1 SGHKS and CDR2 YYEKEE (reference sequence). Trimming removed 0 bases from V and 8 bases from J, with 14 bases in between. There are 14 residues in the CDR3.

This clone was observed a few times. This chain links TRBV2 with TRBJ1-1; no reliable D call. With 6 bases removed from V and 0 bases from J, the gap between germline ends came to 14 bases. The CDR3 covers 15 residues. Looked up from germline, CDR1 is SNHLY and CDR2 is FYNNEI. This chain's CDR3 is CASSPAGRLNTEAFF. CDR3 nucleotide sequence: TGTGCCAGCAGCCCAGCGGGAAGACTGAACACTGAAGCTTTCTTT.

This chain links TRBV10-1 with TRBJ2-7; 10 positions agree with TRBD2. J lost 6 bases, V lost 0 bases, and 8 bases had no gene match. The CDR3 totals 16 residues. Germline V gives CDR1 WNHNN, CDR2 SYGVQD (reference sequence). The CDR3 nucleotides are TGCGCCAGCAGTGAGTCCCCCCTAGCGGGAGCGAGCGAGCAGTACTTC. Its translation: CASSESPLAGASEQYF.

V usage is TRBV7-9 and J usage is TRBJ1-5, with D uncertain. Germline values: CDR1 SEHNR, CDR2 FQNEAQ (reference sequence). The CDR3 has 12 residues. Trimming shortened V by 4 bases and J by 5 bases, and 6 bases separated the two germline ends. This chain's CDR3 is CASSWQDQPQHF. The CDR3 coding sequence is TGTGCCAGCAGCTGGCAAGATCAGCCCCAGCATTTT.